This T cell receptor beta chain was documented in a study of CD4 T cells in relation to SARS-CoV-2 and coronaviruses. Method: immunoSEQ multiplex PCR; TCRdb's copy keeps in-frame clones and lacks some. Of under 25,000 clones in the sample, around four fifths were seen once. A remark on this clone: Its antigen is not known.

Unexposed donor CD4+ T cells date from about 2010-2019, before the COVID-19 pandemic. Isolation of CD4+ T cells took place after about 10 days in culture. Germline-derived CDR1 and CDR2 are MNHNY and SVGAGI (reference sequence). The CDR3 runs 16 residues. V lost 4 bases and J lost 5; bases outside the gene matches: 6. The sequencing input was CD4+ T cells from PBMCs, cultured in vitro. This sequence originates from a human donor in good health. The chain links TRBV6-6 to TRBJ1-6; TRBD1 matches 9 bases. The CDR3: CASSLQGAMNNSPLHF. CDR3 sequence (DNA): TGTGCCAGCAGTTTACAGGGGGCTATGAATAATTCACCCCTCCACTTT.